Shown below are 30 T cell receptor beta chains from a single sample sequenced in a study of T cell changes during pregnancy in multiple sclerosis. Assay: immunoSEQ multiplex PCR; the TCRdb copy retains only in-frame clones and omits some. Among 55,000 or so clones listed, about 92% were seen once. Sequenced material: CD4+ T cells from peripheral blood mononuclear cells, taken after pregnancy. All receptors derive from a female donor with multiple sclerosis, enrolled in a pregnancy study.

The chain employs TRBV4-3 and TRBJ2-1, with 7 bases that match TRBD2. Germline V CDR1 and CDR2: LGHNA, YSLEER. With V trimmed by 0 bases and J by 10 bases, 9 bases remained unmatched. The CDR3 has 15 amino acids. This chain's CDR3 is CASSQEPGGTYEQFF. In nucleotides, the CDR3 is TGCGCCAGCAGCCAAGAACCCGGGGGGACTTACGAGCAGTTCTTC.

The genes are TRBV19 and TRBJ2-3; 10 bases line up with TRBD1. The CDR3 spans 16 residues. Trimming cost V 4 bases and J 1 base; bases outside gene matches: 5. In germline, CDR1 is LNHDA, CDR2 SQIVND (reference sequence). DNA for the CDR3: TGTGCCAGTAGTACTGGGACAGGGGAGGGCACAGATACGCAGTATTTT. As protein: CASSTGTGEGTDTQYF.

This chain links TRBV19 with TRBJ2-5; 8 bases align to TRBD1. CDR1 and CDR2 from the germline V gene are LNHDA and SQIVND (reference sequence). V shed 6 bases and J 3 bases; nucleotides not matched to a gene: 9. The CDR3 has 15 residues. The DNA of the CDR3 is TGTGCCAGTAGGATCAGGACAGGGACGAAAGAGACCCAGTACTTC. Protein sequence: CASRIRTGTKETQYF.

V and J are TRBV7-2 and TRBJ2-3; 7 nucleotides agree with TRBD1. The CDR3 loop spans 15 amino acids. Germline V CDR1 and CDR2: SGHTA, FQGNSA. The J segment lost 5 bases and the V segment lost 0 bases, leaving 5 bases of the junction unmatched. CDR3 coding DNA: TGTGCCAGCAGCTTAGCATCGGCAGGGGGAGATACGCAGTATTTT. It codes for CASSLASAGGDTQYF.

The rearrangement joins TRBV29-1 to TRBJ2-5; D perhaps matches TRBD2 (7 bases). The CDR3 totals 15 residues. Germline V gene lookup returns CDR1 SQVTM and CDR2 ANQGSEA. Between the trimmed V and J ends, which lost 4 bases and 0 bases, there was a span of 15 bases. CDR3 coding DNA: TGCAGCGTTGCCCACAGGGAGGGCTACCAAGAGACCCAGTACTTC. This sequence encodes CSVAHREGYQETQYF. Full variable domain (outside the CDR3, taken from reference TRBV29-1 and TRBJ2-5): SAVISQKPSRDICQRGTSLTIQCQVDSQVTMMFWYRQQPGQSLTLIATANQGSEATYESGFVIDKFPISRPNLTFSTLTVSNMSPEDSSIYLCSVAHREGYQETQYFGPGTRLLVL.

V gene TRBV5-6 combines with J gene TRBJ1-2, with TRBD1 identical over 9 bases. Germline CDR1 is SGHDT and CDR2 is YYEEEE. Losses at the gene ends were 2 bases for V and 8 bases for J; bases not matched to a gene: 13. The CDR3 spans 16 residues. CDR3 nucleotide sequence: TGTGCCAGCAGCTTCCTAGGGACAGGGTTAGGAGGGGGCTACACCTTC. Translated, it gives CASSFLGTGLGGGYTF.

This chain connects TRBV9 to TRBJ2-5, with TRBD2 matching over 13 bases. The CDR3 extends over 17 amino acids. V trimming: 4 bases; J trimming: 1 base; junction bases outside the gene matches: 7. CDR1 is SGDLS, CDR2 YYNGEE, per germline. CDR3 DNA sequence: TGTGCCAGCAGCCCCCGACTAGCGGGGGGAATCCAAGAGACCCAGTACTTC. This sequence encodes CASSPRLAGGIQETQYF.

This chain connects TRBV4-3 to TRBJ2-2; possibly TRBD1 for D (6 bases). V lost 0 bases to trimming and J lost 7 bases, with 12 bases between them. This CDR3 region has 15 residues. Germline V gene lookup returns CDR1 LGHNA and CDR2 YSLEER. The CDR3 reads CASSQEGAILGELFF. CDR3 coding DNA: TGCGCCAGCAGCCAAGAGGGGGCTATCCTCGGGGAGCTGTTTTTT.

The V and J genes are TRBV7-3 and TRBJ2-5; D might be TRBD1 (5 bases). Germline lookup yields CDR1 SGHTA and CDR2 FQGTGA. The germline V and J ends were trimmed by 2 bases and 5 bases, with 15 bases remaining between them. CDR3 length equals 15 residues. CDR3: CASSLAIGAWETQYF. CDR3 nucleotides: TGTGCCAGCAGCTTAGCAATTGGGGCGTGGGAGACCCAGTACTTC.

The J gene is TRBJ1-6, the V gene TRBV2, with D possibly TRBD1 on 5 matching bases. Trimming removed 8 bases from V and 8 bases from J, with 19 bases in between. The V gene's germline CDR1 is SNHLY and CDR2 FYNNEI. There are 15 residues in the CDR3. As DNA, the CDR3 is TGTGCCAGCGGGAGGGGTGGGCAAAATGATTCACCCCTCCACTTT. Its translation: CASGRGGQNDSPLHF.

V gene TRBV6-5 combines with J gene TRBJ2-5; D is perhaps TRBD2 (7 bases). Germline-derived CDR1 and CDR2 are MNHEY and SVGAGI. CDR3 length equals 15 residues. The germline V and J ends were trimmed by 7 bases and 1 base, with 16 bases remaining between them. The chain's CDR3 is CASTPWEGGQETQYF. Written as DNA, the CDR3 is TGTGCCAGCACGCCTTGGGAGGGGGGCCAAGAGACCCAGTACTTC.

The J gene is TRBJ2-1, the V gene TRBV29-1; no definite D call. CDR3 length equals 13 residues. Trimming took 6 bases from V and 6 from J, leaving 15 bases between them. The germline V gene has CDR1 SQVTM and CDR2 ANQGSEA. CDR3: CSVANGQRNEQFF. The DNA for the CDR3 is TGCAGCGTAGCCAATGGCCAGCGCAATGAGCAGTTCTTC.

This clone has just a few counts. For the CDR3, the DNA is TGTGCCAGCAATCCCTCCGGCTACAATGAGCAGTTCTTC. This encodes CASNPSGYNEQFF. The V and J genes are TRBV7-9 and TRBJ2-1; no clear D gene. Germline V gene sequence: CDR1 SEHNR, CDR2 FQNEAQ (reference sequence). The V and J ends lost 7 bases and 3 bases respectively, with 10 bases between them. This CDR3 contains 13 residues.

The chain employs TRBV9 and TRBJ1-2, with TRBD1 identical over 7 bases. The CDR3 is made up of 14 amino acids. V shed 3 bases, J shed 8 bases, and the junction held 10 bases outside the gene matches. The V gene's germline CDR1 is SGDLS and CDR2 YYNGEE. The CDR3 is CASSASTGVGGYTF. The CDR3 bases are TGTGCCAGCAGCGCCTCTACAGGGGTAGGCGGCTACACCTTC.

The rearrangement uses TRBV5-1 and TRBJ1-2; 9 bases line up with TRBD1. The CDR3 is 14 amino acids. Germline loops: CDR1 SGHRS, CDR2 YFSETQ. With V trimmed by 4 bases and J by 2 bases, 3 bases remained unmatched. CDR3 sequence reads: CASSQGTGNYGYTF. The CDR3 DNA is TGCGCCAGCAGCCAGGGGACAGGGAACTATGGCTACACCTTC.

This sequence joins TRBV4-1 and TRBJ2-7, with 11 bases aligning to TRBD1. CDR1 and CDR2 (germline): MGHRA, YSYEKL. This CDR3 is 17 amino acids long. V lost 4 bases, J lost 1 base, and 9 bases stayed unmatched. The CDR3 DNA reads TGCGCCAGCAGCCGATTATCCGGGACAGGGGGTTCCTACGAGCAGTACTTC. The encoded protein is CASSRLSGTGGSYEQYF.

The V call is TRBV11-2, the J call TRBJ1-2; tentative D call: TRBD1 (6 bases). The germline CDR1 and CDR2 sequences are SGHAT and FQNNGV. V was trimmed by 4 bases and J by 2 bases, leaving 8 bases between them. This CDR3 is 13 amino acids long. CDR3 region: CASSYQGNYGYTF. CDR3 in DNA: TGTGCCAGCAGCTACCAGGGGAACTATGGCTACACCTTC.

CDR3 in DNA: TGTGCCAGCAGCTTAGCTAGTAGCGGGGTTAACATTCAGTACTTC. Translating gives CASSLASSGVNIQYF. V usage is TRBV7-2 and J usage is TRBJ2-4; 8 positions agree with TRBD2. The junction had 5 bases not matched to a gene; V was cut back by 0 bases and J by 7 bases. In germline, CDR1 is SGHTA, CDR2 FQGNSA. The CDR3 sequence is 15 residues long.

The chain is built from TRBV7-6 and TRBJ1-2, with TRBD1 identical over 7 bases. V gave up 5 bases and J gave up 4 bases; unmatched junction bases: 10. The length of the CDR3 is 15 residues. Per germline, CDR1 SGHVS and CDR2 FNYEAQ. The chain's CDR3 is CASSPWTGRGYGYTF. For the CDR3, the DNA is TGTGCCAGCAGCCCATGGACAGGTCGAGGCTATGGCTACACCTTC. Filled out from reference TRBV7-6 and TRBJ1-2, the complete variable domain reads GAGVSQSPRYKVTKRGQDVALRCDPISGHVSLYWYRQALGQGPEFLTYFNYEAQQDKSGLPNDRFSAERPEGSISTLTIQRTEQRDSAMYRCASSPWTGRGYGYTFGSGTRLTVV.

The genes are TRBV21-1 and TRBJ1-5. TRBV21-1 is described as a pseudogene. The CDR3 covers 17 residues. CDR3 sequence (DNA): TGTGCCAGCAGCAATCCGCCGGGCACGGGGAGCAATCAGCCCCAGCATTTT. This sequence encodes CASSNPPGTGSNQPQHF.

J is TRBJ1-1 and V is TRBV7-2; the D gene is possibly TRBD1 (5 bases). Trimming shortened V by 2 bases and J by 0 bases, and 10 bases separated the two germline ends. This CDR3 comprises 15 residues. Germline-derived CDR1 and CDR2 are SGHTA and FQGNSA. The CDR3 loop is CASSLMGQMNTEAFF. CDR3 in DNA: TGTGCCAGCAGCTTAATGGGGCAGATGAACACTGAAGCTTTCTTT.

This chain connects TRBV7-2 to TRBJ2-5; 11 positions agree with TRBD2. The CDR3 runs 14 residues. The germline V gene has CDR1 SGHTA and CDR2 FQGNSA. V lost 5 bases and J lost 5; bases outside the gene matches: 4. For the CDR3, the DNA is TGTGCCAGCAGCCCCCGACTAGCGGGGGAGACCCAGTACTTC. Its protein product is CASSPRLAGETQYF. The whole variable domain, filled in from reference TRBV7-2 and TRBJ2-5, reads GAGVSQSPSNKVTEKGKDVELRCDPISGHTALYWYRQSLGQGLEFLIYFQGNSAPDKSGLPSDRFSAERTGGSVSTLTIQRTQQEDSAVYLCASSPRLAGETQYFGPGTRLLVL.

The V and J genes are TRBV14 and TRBJ2-1; 11 bases agree with TRBD2. The CDR3 extends over 16 amino acids. Germline loops: CDR1 SGHDN, CDR2 FVKESK. J gave up 4 bases and V 1 base, and 3 bases lay outside the gene matches. The CDR3 here is CASSQARLAGYNEQFF. As DNA, the CDR3 is TGTGCCAGCAGCCAAGCCAGACTAGCGGGGTACAATGAGCAGTTCTTC.

V usage is TRBV7-2 and J usage is TRBJ1-1, with D perhaps matching TRBD1 (6 bases). There are 14 residues in the CDR3. Germline CDR1 reads SGHTA; CDR2 reads FQGNSA. V was trimmed by 5 bases and J by 4 bases, leaving 14 bases between them. CDR3 bases: TGTGCCAGCAGCAAAGGACAGTGGGGCACTGAAGCTTTCTTT. Encoded protein: CASSKGQWGTEAFF.

The chain carries TRBV5-6 and TRBJ2-7, with D maybe TRBD1 (5 bases). CDR1 SGHDT and CDR2 YYEEEE come from the germline V gene. V gave up 2 bases and J gave up 2 bases, with 14 bases separating them. CDR3 length: 15 residues. This CDR3 is CASSLRQTWTYEQYF. CDR3 bases: TGTGCCAGCAGCTTACGACAGACTTGGACCTACGAGCAGTACTTC.

This rearrangement joins TRBV19 to TRBJ2-3, with TRBD2 matching 9 bases. The CDR3 is made up of 16 amino acids. From germline, CDR1 is LNHDA and CDR2 SQIVND (reference sequence). J gave up 6 bases and V 5 bases, and 12 bases lay outside the gene matches. The CDR3 sequence: CASSPGRGGGADTQYF. In DNA form, the CDR3 reads TGTGCCAGTAGTCCCGGGAGGGGCGGGGGGGCCGATACGCAGTATTTT.

This clone came up once. The chain employs TRBV30 and TRBJ2-7, with D possibly TRBD1 on 6 matching bases. V lost 2 bases to trimming and J lost 3 bases, with 17 bases between them. In germline, CDR1 is GTSNPN, CDR2 SVGIG (reference sequence). The CDR3 contains 15 residues. The CDR3 coding sequence is TGTGCCTGGAGTTGGCCGGACAGAATATACTACGAGCAGTACTTC. Translating gives CAWSWPDRIYYEQYF.

The chain is built from TRBV5-1 and TRBJ2-5; 9 positions agree with TRBD1. Germline trimming cut 4 bases from V and 1 base from J; bases unmatched to any gene: 8. CDR3 length: 16 amino acids. From germline, CDR1 is SGHRS and CDR2 YFSETQ. CDR3 in amino acids: CASSGGTGRIQETQYF. CDR3 bases: TGCGCCAGCAGCGGGGGGACAGGGAGAATCCAAGAGACCCAGTACTTC.

The V and J genes are TRBV9 and TRBJ2-3, with 11 bases that match TRBD2. The ends lost 4 bases at V and 2 bases at J; junction bases unmatched: 6. Germline V CDR1 and CDR2: SGDLS, YYNGEE. This CDR3 contains 16 residues. This CDR3 reads CASSTGTSGPTDTQYF. The DNA of the CDR3 is TGTGCCAGCAGCACCGGGACTAGCGGTCCCACAGATACGCAGTATTTT.

V and J are TRBV9 and TRBJ2-5, with TRBD2 as a possible D gene (6 bases). V lost 0 bases, J lost 2 bases, and 17 bases lay in between. The CDR3 spans 17 residues. CDR1 is SGDLS and CDR2 is YYNGEE in the germline V gene. As DNA, the CDR3 is TGTGCCAGCAGCGTAGAGGGAGGCAGGCTGATTCAAGAGACCCAGTACTTC. This codes for CASSVEGGRLIQETQYF.